Shown below are 6 T cell receptor beta chains from a single sample sequenced in a study of T cells in Graves' hyperthyroidism and ophthalmopathy. Amplification of TCR beta CDR3 regions used RNA as the template. The TCR CDR3 was amplified in a first-round RT-PCR using the HTBI primer set. Each CDR3 protein is one row after TCRdb ran MiXCR on the multiplex PCR reads. In the table there are about 400,000 distinct CDR3 sequences, about 16% of which are singletons. The specimen was blood. These receptors were taken from a woman aged 25 to 39 with Graves' hyperthyroidism.

This sequence joins TRBV6-5 and TRBJ2-7; 8 nucleotides agree with TRBD2. The germline V gene encodes CDR1 MNHEY and CDR2 SVGAGI. With 2 bases clipped from V and 5 bases from J, the junction kept 8 bases outside the gene matches. CDR3 size: 15 residues. The CDR3 DNA is TGTGCCAGCAGTTACCGGGCGGGAGGTCTCGACGAGCAGTACTTC. It codes for CASSYRAGGLDEQYF.

As regards this clonotype: A clone one base away is much larger, so this may be a read error. The chain has TRBV6-5 and TRBJ2-5, with 7 bases matching TRBD2. TRBJ2-1 explains the end of the DNA better; the J call may be wrong. Germline lookup yields CDR1 MNHEY and CDR2 SVGAGI. The CDR3 consists of 15 residues. The CDR3 nucleotides read TGTGCCAGCAGTTATTCTAGCGGAGGTCAAGAGACCCAGTTCTTC. Protein product: CASSYSSGGQETQFF.

The chain has TRBV29-1 and TRBJ2-2; no reliable D call. Germline loops: CDR1 SQVTM, CDR2 ANQGSEA. With 8 bases removed from V and 0 bases from J, the gap between germline ends came to 10 bases. The CDR3 length is 13 residues. The CDR3 DNA follows: TGCAGCACCCGGATCGCGAACACCGGGGAGCTGTTTTTT. Its translation: CSTRIANTGELFF.

This chain uses TRBV12-3 or TRBV12-4 with TRBJ2-7; 10 bases fit TRBD1. The CDR3 extends over 15 amino acids. Trimming removed 6 bases from V and 2 bases from J; junction bases left unmatched: 7. The CDR3, as DNA: TGTGCCAGCAGGGCCGGGACAGGGGCCCCCTACGAGCAGTACTTC. It encodes CASRAGTGAPYEQYF.

In its sample, this clonotype was seen many times. The CDR3 DNA reads TGTGCCAGCCGGACCTCCTACGAGCAGTACTTC. Encoded protein: CASRTSYEQYF. V gene TRBV28 combines with J gene TRBJ2-7; no clear D gene. Trimming stripped 8 bases from V and 0 bases from J, with 5 bases between. This CDR3 spans 11 amino acids. The germline CDR1 and CDR2 sequences are MDHEN and SYDVKM.

This clonotype showed up just a few times. The chain recombines TRBV27 with TRBJ2-1; the D gene is possibly TRBD2 (6 bases). This CDR3 has 16 amino acids. CDR1 is MNHEY, CDR2 SMNVEV, per germline (reference sequence). The V end lost 0 bases, the J end lost 6 bases, and 15 bases lay between the germline ends. CDR3 nucleotides: TGTGCCAGCAGTTTATCGCCTCCCGGGACTCCCAATGAGCAGTTCTTC. Its protein is CASSLSPPGTPNEQFF.